One sample yielded the 18 T cell receptor beta chains listed below, sequenced in a study of long-term antiretroviral therapy in people with HIV. At the survey level, the v3.0 immunoSEQ assay was run. Only in-frame clones appear in the TCRdb table, and some are missing; sequencing was by immunoSEQ multiplex PCR. The profile shows 25,000 or so clones, roughly 90% of them singletons. The source material was unsorted PBMCs, sampled 0.5 years after starting antiretroviral therapy. Receptor source: a young woman with HIV.

This rearrangement joins TRBV28 to TRBJ2-1, with D tentatively TRBD1 (5 bases). Per germline, CDR1 MDHEN and CDR2 SYDVKM. Trimming took off 5 bases at V and 3 bases at J, with 14 bases between the two ends. The CDR3 extends over 15 amino acids. CDR3 coding DNA: TGTGCCAGCAGTATCAGACAGAGCGTCTACAATGAGCAGTTCTTC. Its translation: CASSIRQSVYNEQFF. Drawing the rest from reference TRBV28 and TRBJ2-1, the complete variable domain is DVKVTQSSRYLVKRTGEKVFLECVQDMDHENMFWYRQDPGLGLRLIYFSYDVKMKEKGDIPEGYSVSREKKERFSLILESASTNQTSMYLCASSIRQSVYNEQFFGPGTRLTVL.

This chain joins TRBV6-5 and TRBJ1-1, with 10 bases matching TRBD1. The CDR3 is 14 residues long. V was pared by 7 bases and J by 6 bases, with 8 bases of the junction left unmatched. Germline V gives CDR1 MNHEY, CDR2 SVGAGI. The CDR3 DNA follows: TGTGCCAGCACACCCGACAGGGGGCGGCCTGAAGCTTTCTTT. Translation: CASTPDRGRPEAFF.

The V call is TRBV9, the J call TRBJ1-5; 9 bases line up with TRBD1. This CDR3 contains 19 residues. Germline V gives CDR1 SGDLS, CDR2 YYNGEE. After removal of 5 bases from V and 1 base from J, the junction contained 16 bases not matched to a gene. CDR3 sequence (DNA): TGTGCCAGCAGACAAAATTCCGGGACAGGGTCTAAAAGCAATCAGCCCCAGCATTTT. This encodes CASRQNSGTGSKSNQPQHF.

The chain joins TRBV6-8 to TRBJ2-7; D may be TRBD1 (6 bases). The CDR3 sequence is 15 residues long. V dropped 2 bases and J dropped 2 bases, with 13 bases sitting between them. Germline lookup yields CDR1 MNHGY and CDR2 SAAAGT. The CDR3 protein is CASSYRDIRTYEQYF. The CDR3 DNA reads as TGTGCCAGCAGTTACCGGGACATACGAACCTACGAGCAGTACTTC.

The chain employs TRBV7-2 and TRBJ1-2, with D possibly being TRBD1 (5 bases). Trimming removed 7 bases at V and 2 bases at J, with 17 bases between. This CDR3 region has 15 residues. Per germline, CDR1 SGHTA and CDR2 FQGNSA. In DNA, the CDR3 is TGTGCCAGCAACCCACCCCAGGGATTCAACTATGGCTACACCTTC. Its protein product is CASNPPQGFNYGYTF.

The chain recombines TRBV6-5 with TRBJ1-4, with D maybe TRBD1 (6 bases). Germline CDR1 is MNHEY and CDR2 is SVGAGI. The CDR3 loop spans 13 amino acids. With 6 bases removed from V and 4 bases from J, the gap between germline ends came to 9 bases. Written as DNA, the CDR3 is TGTGCCAGCAGGGACAGTCTTAATGAAAAACTGTTTTTT. Translating gives CASRDSLNEKLFF.

J is TRBJ2-7 and V is TRBV7-8, with 9 bases that match TRBD2. J lost 6 bases, V lost 3 bases, and 9 bases had no gene match. Germline lookup yields CDR1 SGHVS and CDR2 FQNEAQ. The CDR3 length is 15 residues. In DNA form, the CDR3 reads TGTGCCAGCAGCTTGGGTAGCGGGAGAGTAGGCGAGCAGTACTTC. This codes for CASSLGSGRVGEQYF. Based on the CDR3 plus reference TRBV7-8 and TRBJ2-7, the full variable domain is GAGVSQSPRYKVAKRGQDVALRCDPISGHVSLFWYQQALGQGPEFLTYFQNEAQLDKSGLPSDRFFAERPEGSVSTLKIQRTQQEDSAVYLCASSLGSGRVGEQYFGPGTRLTVT.

V gene TRBV29-1 combines with J gene TRBJ2-2; D might be TRBD1 or TRBD2, each matching 5 bases. The CDR3 length is 13 residues. V was pared by 4 bases and J by 6 bases, with 12 bases between. CDR1 and CDR2 (germline): SQVTM, ANQGSEA. CDR3 loop: CSVGWGRAGELFF. DNA for the CDR3: TGCAGCGTTGGTTGGGGGAGAGCCGGGGAGCTGTTTTTT.

This clone showed up just once. V usage is TRBV7-6 and J usage is TRBJ2-7; 12 nucleotides line up with TRBD2. This CDR3 is built from 14 residues. The V gene end was trimmed by 2 bases and the J gene end by 10 bases; junction bases not matched to a gene: 6. Germline loops: CDR1 SGHVS, CDR2 FNYEAQ. The CDR3 is CASSLLAGGPDQYF. Here the CDR3 DNA reads TGTGCCAGCAGCTTACTAGCGGGAGGGCCGGATCAGTACTTC.

This clone was seen a few times. The rearrangement links TRBV2 to TRBJ2-7; 12 positions agree with TRBD1. Germline loops: CDR1 SNHLY, CDR2 FYNNEI. There are 15 residues in the CDR3. The V segment lost 4 bases and the J segment 5 bases; nucleotides outside the gene matches: 6. CDR3 region: CASSGGGQGANEQYF. The CDR3, as DNA: TGTGCCAGCAGTGGGGGGGGACAGGGGGCCAACGAGCAGTACTTC.

The V gene is TRBV18, the J gene TRBJ1-2, with 10 bases identical to TRBD1. The CDR3 covers 17 residues. V lost 1 base, J lost 2 bases, and 7 bases stayed unmatched. Germline V CDR1 and CDR2: KGHSH, LQKENI. The CDR3 region is CASSPLDRGLVNYGYTF. The CDR3, as DNA: TGTGCCAGCTCACCACTAGACAGGGGGCTAGTAAACTATGGCTACACCTTC.

The CDR3 DNA reads TGCGCCAGCAGCTTGCAAGTTGCAACTAATGAAAAACTGTTTTTT. Amino acids: CASSLQVATNEKLFF. This sequence joins TRBV5-1 and TRBJ1-4, with D unresolved. This CDR3 has 15 amino acids. The germline gives CDR1 SGHRS, CDR2 YFSETQ. The V and J ends lost 1 base and 0 bases respectively, with 7 bases between them.

The rearrangement uses TRBV27 and TRBJ2-3, with D possibly TRBD1 on 5 matching bases. In germline, CDR1 is MNHEY, CDR2 SMNVEV (reference sequence). The V end lost 5 bases, the J end lost 14 bases, and 20 bases lay between the germline ends. There are 13 residues in the CDR3. The DNA of the CDR3 is TGTGCCAGCAGTCCCTCGGACGCCGGACAAGGGTATTTT. The encoded protein is CASSPSDAGQGYF.

The chain links TRBV18 to TRBJ2-7; 7 bases line up with TRBD1. The CDR3 has 16 residues. The ends lost 3 bases at V and 0 bases at J; junction bases unmatched: 8. Germline V gene lookup returns CDR1 KGHSH and CDR2 LQKENI. The DNA for the CDR3 is TGTGCCAGCTCACCTTTTGGGACAGTTAGCTCCTACGAGCAGTACTTC. It encodes CASSPFGTVSSYEQYF.

The rearrangement uses TRBV28 and TRBJ1-5; D gene uncertain. The V and J ends lost 6 bases and 1 base respectively, with 13 bases between them. This CDR3 contains 15 residues. Germline CDR1 and CDR2: MDHEN and SYDVKM. The CDR3 reads CASSYISDSNQPQHF. The CDR3 coding sequence is TGTGCCAGCAGCTACATCTCGGACAGCAATCAGCCCCAGCATTTT.

The chain combines TRBV28 with TRBJ1-1; 7 bases match TRBD1. The CDR3 loop spans 11 amino acids. Germline V gene lookup returns CDR1 MDHEN and CDR2 SYDVKM. Trimming removed 11 bases from V and 2 bases from J; junction bases left unmatched: 2. CDR3: CAHRGNTEAFF. CDR3 sequence (DNA): TGTGCCCACAGGGGTAACACTGAAGCTTTCTTT. The variable domain in full, completed from reference TRBV28 and TRBJ1-1, reads DVKVTQSSRYLVKRTGEKVFLECVQDMDHENMFWYRQDPGLGLRLIYFSYDVKMKEKGDIPEGYSVSREKKERFSLILESASTNQTSMYLCAHRGNTEAFFGQGTRLTVV.

The chain recombines TRBV4-3 with TRBJ1-6; D ambiguous. The CDR3 is 16 amino acids. CDR1 is LGHNA, CDR2 YSLEER, per germline. V was pared by 1 base and J by 8 bases, with 15 bases between. The CDR3 protein is CASSQVHGRRDSPLHF. The DNA of the CDR3 is TGCGCCAGCAGCCAAGTACATGGCAGAAGGGATTCACCCCTCCACTTT.

The chain joins TRBV19 to TRBJ2-3; 12 positions match TRBD1. Per the germline V gene, CDR1 is LNHDA and CDR2 is SQIVND (reference sequence). With V trimmed by 3 bases and J by 2 bases, 3 bases remained unmatched. The CDR3 spans 16 residues. This CDR3 reads CASSMGGQGATDTQYF. DNA for the CDR3: TGTGCCAGTAGTATGGGGGGACAGGGGGCCACAGATACGCAGTATTTT.